Below, 27 T cell receptor beta chains from the same sample are listed, as sequenced in a study of T cell responses to AZD1222 COVID-19 vaccine. The method was immunoSEQ multiplex PCR; TCRdb's version includes in-frame clones alone and lacks a portion of them. The sample records 45,000 to 65,000 clones, 60% to 80% being singletons. Sequencing was performed on peripheral blood, taken 28 days after the second AZD1222 dose. All receptors come from an adult who received the AZD1222 COVID-19 vaccine.

The V call is TRBV29-1, the J call TRBJ1-1; D might be TRBD1 (5 bases). Germline CDR1 is SQVTM and CDR2 is ANQGSEA. The germline V and J ends were trimmed by 4 bases and 0 bases, with 9 bases remaining between them. The CDR3 has 13 amino acids. The CDR3 reads CSVGRGMNTEAFF. The CDR3 bases are TGCAGCGTTGGACGGGGGATGAACACTGAAGCTTTCTTT.

The CDR3 here is CASSKTRALGGKNIQYF. The CDR3 DNA reads TGTGCCAGCAGTAAAACCCGGGCCCTTGGAGGCAAAAACATTCAGTACTTC. The rearrangement joins TRBV28 to TRBJ2-4; D perhaps matches TRBD2 (5 bases). The germline gives CDR1 MDHEN, CDR2 SYDVKM. The CDR3 sequence is 17 residues long. Trimming pared 5 bases from V and 3 bases from J, leaving 20 bases between.

The V gene is TRBV18, the J gene TRBJ2-2; D might be TRBD1 or TRBD2, each matching 5 bases. This CDR3 has 18 amino acids. Germline CDR1 and CDR2: KGHSH and LQKENI. Trimming pared 2 bases from V and 0 bases from J, leaving 16 bases between. CDR3: CASSPEGRSVANTGELFF. The CDR3 DNA reads TGTGCCAGCTCACCAGAGGGACGATCCGTCGCGAACACCGGGGAGCTGTTTTTT.

The genes are TRBV10-3 and TRBJ2-7; D gene ambiguous. Per germline, CDR1 ENHRY and CDR2 SYGVKD. V gave up 7 bases and J gave up 4 bases, with 14 bases separating them. The CDR3 spans 13 residues. The DNA for the CDR3 is TGTGCCATCAAAGAGAACGGAGCTTACGAGCAGTACTTC. As protein: CAIKENGAYEQYF.

The chain links TRBV6-5 to TRBJ2-7, with a tentative D call TRBD2 (6 bases). Trimming removed 0 bases from V and 2 bases from J, with 8 bases in between. Germline CDR1 reads MNHEY; CDR2 reads SVGAGI. This CDR3 is built from 14 residues. CDR3 in DNA: TGTGCCAGCAGTTACTCGGGAGGCCCCTACGAGCAGTACTTC. Protein product: CASSYSGGPYEQYF.

The J gene is TRBJ2-5, the V gene TRBV6-2 or TRBV6-3; TRBD2 agrees at 12 bases. There are 16 residues in the CDR3. CDR1 MNHEY and CDR2 SVGEGT come from the germline V gene. Germline trimming cut 6 bases from V and 5 bases from J; bases unmatched to any gene: 10. This CDR3 reads CASSSPWTSGTETQYF. CDR3 DNA sequence: TGTGCCAGCAGCTCCCCCTGGACTAGCGGGACTGAGACCCAGTACTTC.

In this sample, this clone turned up a few times. In DNA, the CDR3 is TGCGCCAGCAGCCAAGATCAGGGAAGGGGGCCGGGCTACACCTTC. This codes for CASSQDQGRGPGYTF. V is TRBV4-1 and J is TRBJ1-2; 7 nucleotides match TRBD1. Germline-derived CDR1 and CDR2 are MGHRA and YSYEKL. Germline trimming cut 0 bases from V and 8 bases from J; bases unmatched to any gene: 9. CDR3 length: 15 residues.

This clone was counted between two and nine times. The CDR3 loop is CASSWTGTIADTQYF. The DNA of the CDR3 is TGTGCCAGCAGTTGGACAGGGACGATCGCAGATACGCAGTATTTT. The chain is built from TRBV6-5 and TRBJ2-3, with 8 nucleotides matching TRBD1. CDR1 and CDR2 (germline): MNHEY, SVGAGI. This CDR3 comprises 15 residues. The trim removed 4 bases at V and 4 bases at J, leaving 7 bases unmatched.

The gene calls are TRBV4-1 and TRBJ2-3; D ambiguous. Per the germline V gene, CDR1 is MGHRA and CDR2 is YSYEKL. Trimming took 0 bases from V and 2 from J, leaving 9 bases between them. This CDR3 comprises 15 residues. The CDR3 coding sequence is TGCGCCAGCAGCCAAGATGGCACCTACACAGATACGCAGTATTTT. Translating gives CASSQDGTYTDTQYF.

This clone appeared a few times. The chain joins TRBV5-1 to TRBJ2-5; TRBD2 is a possible D gene (6 bases). V gave up 6 bases and J gave up 4 bases, with 16 bases separating them. Germline V gene data show CDR1 as SGHRS and CDR2 as YFSETQ. The CDR3 spans 14 residues. The CDR3 nucleotides read TGCGCCAGCACCTGGGCCCCGGAGGGAGAGACCCAGTACTTC. It yields the protein CASTWAPEGETQYF.

The chain carries TRBV6-5 and TRBJ2-7; a possible D gene is TRBD2 (6 bases). Trimming removed 6 bases from V and 3 bases from J, with 15 bases in between. The CDR3 extends over 14 amino acids. Germline values: CDR1 MNHEY, CDR2 SVGAGI. CDR3 in amino acids: CASRPGLTDYEQYF. In DNA form, the CDR3 reads TGTGCCAGCAGACCGGGACTCACCGACTACGAGCAGTACTTC.

This clone has more than one count but fewer than ten. The rearrangement links TRBV7-9 to TRBJ2-2; TRBD1 is a possible D gene (6 bases). V was clipped by 4 bases and J by 5 bases, with 11 bases between them. The germline V gene has CDR1 SEHNR and CDR2 FQNEAQ (reference sequence). The CDR3 sequence is 14 residues long. The CDR3 nucleotides read TGTGCCAGCAGCTACACGACAGGAACCGGGGAGCTGTTTTTT. Its translation: CASSYTTGTGELFF.

This sequence joins TRBV18 and TRBJ2-7, with D perhaps matching TRBD1 or TRBD2 (5 bases each). V was pared by 2 bases and J by 5 bases, with 10 bases between. Germline V gene lookup returns CDR1 KGHSH and CDR2 LQKENI. The CDR3 is 13 amino acids. The CDR3 sequence is CASSPSRGDEQYV. The CDR3 nucleotides read TGTGCCAGCTCACCATCCCGAGGGGACGAGCAGTACGTC.

The V gene is TRBV27, the J gene TRBJ1-2, with 9 bases matching TRBD1. CDR3 length equals 15 residues. The V segment lost 5 bases and the J segment 8 bases; nucleotides outside the gene matches: 12. Germline lookup yields CDR1 MNHEY and CDR2 SMNVEV (reference sequence). CDR3 bases: TGTGCCAGCAGTCCCCGGACAGGGGCCGCCAGGGGCTACACCTTC. This gives the protein CASSPRTGAARGYTF.

The chain employs TRBV2 and TRBJ1-5; D remains unclear. The V gene's germline CDR1 is SNHLY and CDR2 FYNNEI. The length of the CDR3 is 15 residues. V was shortened by 6 bases and J by 0 bases, with 12 bases between the two germline ends. CDR3 residues: CASREQTYSNQPQHF. Here the CDR3 DNA reads TGTGCCAGCAGAGAACAGACTTATAGCAATCAGCCCCAGCATTTT.

The V and J genes are TRBV6-2 or TRBV6-3 and TRBJ1-1; D perhaps matches TRBD1 (5 bases). Germline-derived CDR1 and CDR2 are MNHEY and SVGEGT. Trimming removed 6 bases at V and 5 bases at J, with 13 bases between. The CDR3 loop spans 13 amino acids. CDR3 sequence reads: CASSRQFETEAFF. CDR3 nucleotide sequence: TGTGCCAGCAGCCGACAGTTCGAAACTGAAGCTTTCTTT.

The J gene is TRBJ2-1, the V gene TRBV7-8; 9 bases fit TRBD2. V trimming: 6 bases; J trimming: 8 bases; junction bases outside the gene matches: 8. CDR3 size: 14 residues. Germline assignment: CDR1 SGHVS and CDR2 FQNEAQ. In DNA, the CDR3 is TGTGCCAGCAGTGGGGCGGGAGGGTCCTATGAGCAGTTCTTC. Amino acids: CASSGAGGSYEQFF.

The chain links TRBV18 to TRBJ2-1; 9 bases map to TRBD2. This CDR3 has 16 amino acids. In germline, CDR1 is KGHSH, CDR2 LQKENI. V was clipped by 0 bases and J by 10 bases; unmatched bases: 10. The chain's CDR3 is CASSPPSAGGLWEQFF. The CDR3 DNA follows: TGTGCCAGCTCACCACCGTCGGCGGGGGGGCTTTGGGAGCAGTTCTTC.

V and J are TRBV19 and TRBJ1-5, with no clear D. CDR3 size: 14 residues. Germline CDR1 reads LNHDA; CDR2 reads SQIVND (reference sequence). V lost 3 bases to trimming and J lost 3 bases, with 9 bases between them. The CDR3 DNA is TGTGCCAGTAGTATTAACAGCTTCAATCAGCCCCAGCATTTT. Its translation is CASSINSFNQPQHF.

The CDR3 spells CASRDRPTSTDTQYF. The DNA for the CDR3 is TGTGCCAGCCGGGACAGGCCTACTAGCACAGATACGCAGTATTTT. The chain carries TRBV19 and TRBJ2-3, with TRBD1 matching over 8 bases. The CDR3 is 15 residues long. The germline V gene encodes CDR1 LNHDA and CDR2 SQIVND (reference sequence). Trimming cost V 9 bases and J 0 bases; bases outside gene matches: 8.

The rearrangement uses TRBV28 and TRBJ1-2; maybe TRBD1 (6 bases). V was pared by 6 bases and J by 10 bases, with 18 bases between. CDR3 size: 13 residues. Germline CDR1 and CDR2: MDHEN and SYDVKM. The CDR3 here is CASRQTGSLAYTF. CDR3 coding DNA: TGTGCCAGCAGACAAACAGGGTCCCTGGCCTACACCTTC.

CDR3 DNA: TGTGCCAGCAGCATCAAAGCGGGAGGGGAGACCCAGTACTTC. Protein: CASSIKAGGETQYF. The V and J genes are TRBV5-4 and TRBJ2-5; 10 bases match TRBD2. The CDR3 consists of 14 residues. Germline V gene sequence: CDR1 SGHNT, CDR2 YYREEE (reference sequence). The J segment lost 5 bases and the V segment lost 4 bases, leaving 5 bases of the junction unmatched. Based on the CDR3 plus reference TRBV5-4 and TRBJ2-5, the full variable domain is ETGVTQSPTHLIKTRGQQVTLRCSSQSGHNTVSWYQQALGQGPQFIFQYYREEENGRGNFPPRFSGLQFPNYSSELNVNALELDDSALYLCASSIKAGGETQYFGPGTRLLVL.

The chain employs TRBV7-3 and TRBJ2-2, with D perhaps matching TRBD2 (6 bases). Germline CDR1 reads SGHTA; CDR2 reads FQGTGA. Trimming removed 3 bases at V and 2 bases at J, with 10 bases between. The length of the CDR3 is 15 residues. Here the CDR3 reads CASSLSGPNTGELFF. CDR3 nucleotides: TGTGCCAGCAGCTTGAGCGGGCCTAACACCGGGGAGCTGTTTTTT.

The DNA of the CDR3 is TGTGCCAGTACCCAGGACAGGGGACGAAATCAGCCCCAGCATTTT. As protein: CASTQDRGRNQPQHF. The rearrangement links TRBV19 to TRBJ1-5; the match to TRBD1 covers 9 bases. Germline CDR1 reads LNHDA; CDR2 reads SQIVND (reference sequence). This CDR3 contains 15 residues. The trim removed 7 bases at V and 4 bases at J, leaving 8 bases unmatched.

The chain uses TRBV7-8 and TRBJ2-3; TRBD2 matches 13 bases. The length of the CDR3 is 18 residues. Germline V CDR1 and CDR2: SGHVS, FQNEAQ. The trim removed 5 bases at V and 6 bases at J, leaving 14 bases unmatched. The CDR3 reads CASSRDVTSGRAGDTQYF. The CDR3 coding sequence is TGTGCCAGCAGCCGAGATGTTACTAGCGGGAGGGCCGGCGATACGCAGTATTTT.

This clone was counted once. The chain uses TRBV5-1 and TRBJ2-1; 7 nucleotides match TRBD1. The CDR3 extends over 15 amino acids. V dropped 4 bases and J dropped 2; count of bases not matched to a gene: 6. Germline V gene lookup returns CDR1 SGHRS and CDR2 YFSETQ. Here the CDR3 reads CASSLGTATYNEQFF. DNA of the CDR3: TGCGCCAGCAGCCTAGGGACAGCTACCTACAATGAGCAGTTCTTC.

V and J are TRBV6-5 and TRBJ2-1, with D uncertain. The CDR3 length is 15 residues. The germline CDR1 and CDR2 sequences are MNHEY and SVGAGI. V was cut by 0 bases and J by 7 bases, with 13 bases left in between. The CDR3 loop reads CASSYSNPQTNEQFF. The CDR3 DNA reads as TGTGCCAGCAGTTACTCGAACCCTCAGACGAATGAGCAGTTCTTC.